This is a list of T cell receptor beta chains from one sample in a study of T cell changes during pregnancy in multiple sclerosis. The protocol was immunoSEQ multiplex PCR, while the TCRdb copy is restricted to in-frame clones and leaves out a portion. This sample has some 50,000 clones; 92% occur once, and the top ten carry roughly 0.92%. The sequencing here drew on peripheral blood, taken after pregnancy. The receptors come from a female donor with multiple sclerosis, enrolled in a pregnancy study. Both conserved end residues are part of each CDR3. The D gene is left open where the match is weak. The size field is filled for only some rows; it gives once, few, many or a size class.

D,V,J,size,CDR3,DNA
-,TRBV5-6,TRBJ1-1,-,CASIASQGRAFF,TGTGCCAGCATCGCCAGCCAGGGGAGAGCTTTCTTT
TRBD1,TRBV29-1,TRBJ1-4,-,CSVARGNNEKLFF,TGCAGCGTTGCCAGGGGGAATAATGAAAAACTGTTTTTT
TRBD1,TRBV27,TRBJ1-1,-,CASSLLGEGADTEAFF,TGTGCCAGCAGTTTATTGGGAGAGGGGGCGGACACTGAAGCTTTCTTT
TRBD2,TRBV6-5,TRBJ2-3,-,CVVLAGGSDTQYF,TGTGTTGTGCTAGCGGGGGGATCAGATACGCAGTATTTT
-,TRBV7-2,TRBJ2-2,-,CASRQTGELFF,TGTGCCAGCAGACAAACCGGGGAGCTGTTTTTT
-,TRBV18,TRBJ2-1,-,CASSPGSDEQFF,TGTGCCAGCTCACCAGGTAGTGATGAGCAGTTCTTC
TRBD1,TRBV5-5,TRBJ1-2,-,CASSPSGTGVYGYTF,TGTGCCAGCAGCCCCTCCGGGACAGGGGTCTATGGCTACACCTTC
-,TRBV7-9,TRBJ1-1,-,CASSRAGVDAEAFF,TGTGCCAGCAGCCGCGCAGGGGTTGACGCTGAAGCTTTCTTT
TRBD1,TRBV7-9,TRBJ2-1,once,CASRTGLNNEQFF,TGTGCCAGCAGGACAGGGTTAAACAATGAGCAGTTCTTC
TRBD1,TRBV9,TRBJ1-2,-,CASSVGTGNNYGYTF,TGTGCCAGCAGCGTTGGGACAGGGAATAACTATGGCTACACCTTC
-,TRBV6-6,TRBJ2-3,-,CASGANTDTQYF,TGTGCCAGCGGGGCTAACACAGATACGCAGTATTTT
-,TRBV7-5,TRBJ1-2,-,CVRSSYRRRDRANYGYTF,TGTGTCAGAAGCTCATACAGGCGGAGGGACAGGGCTAACTATGGCTACACCTTC
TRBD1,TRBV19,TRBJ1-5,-,CASSIIDRDVQPQHF,TGTGCCAGTAGTATTATTGACAGGGATGTTCAGCCCCAGCATTTT
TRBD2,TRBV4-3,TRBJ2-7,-,CASSQDRGGGYEQYF,TGCGCCAGCAGCCAAGATCGGGGGGGTGGGTACGAGCAGTACTTC
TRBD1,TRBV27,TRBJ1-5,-,CASSRGTGNQPQHF,TGTGCCAGCAGTCGAGGGACAGGCAATCAGCCCCAGCATTTT
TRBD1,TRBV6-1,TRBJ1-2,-,CASSEARTGLYGYTF,TGTGCCAGCAGTGAGGCAAGGACAGGTTTATATGGCTACACCTTC
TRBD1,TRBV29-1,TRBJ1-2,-,CSVGETGNYGYTF,TGCAGCGTTGGGGAGACAGGGAACTATGGCTACACCTTC